Below, one T cell receptor beta chain is given with its context. No antigen is known for it. The entry originates in a study of T-cell memory formation after mild COVID-19. Whole-study context: TCR clusters largely stayed donor specific. Study-level findings and limits: Clones that contracted from day 15 to 85 had balanced CD4/CD8; later expanders were CD4+ biased.

Each CDR3 protein gets one entry after TCRdb re-called the 5' RACE reads with MiXCR. There are around 200,000 distinct CDR3 sequences in the sample; more than 25% occur only once, and about an eighth lies in the top ten. Germline-derived CDR1 and CDR2 are LNHDA and SQIVND (reference sequence). The CDR3 is 14 amino acids. The trim removed 5 bases at V and 5 bases at J, leaving 5 bases unmatched. This TCR came from an adult woman who had mild COVID-19 (a few samples of this study predate the infection). Cell type and time point are not known. The chain uses TRBV19 and TRBJ2-7, with 11 bases identical to TRBD1. The sample was PBMCs or a T cell subset sorted from them (not recorded which). The CDR3 is CASSAGTGGHEQYF. CDR3 nucleotide sequence: TGTGCCAGTAGTGCCGGGACAGGGGGACACGAGCAGTACTTC. Using reference TRBV19 and TRBJ2-7 for the parts outside the CDR3, the full variable domain is DGGITQSPKYLFRKEGQNVTLSCEQNLNHDAMYWYRQDPGQGLRLIYYSQIVNDFQKGDIAEGYSVSREKKESFPLTVTSAQKNPTAFYLCASSAGTGGHEQYFGPGTRLTVT.